The clone carrying this TCR beta chain was seen a handful of times. The antigen is unknown. This CDR3 spans 15 amino acids. Germline V gene lookup returns CDR1 MNHEY and CDR2 SVGAGI. V dropped 0 bases and J dropped 2 bases, with 11 bases sitting between them. A single record per CDR3 protein comes from TCRdb applying MiXCR to the reads. The table records about 180,000 distinct CDR3 sequences, approximately 14% of them present only once. This sample is part of a study of T cell repertoires in cytomegalovirus infection. Study observations and caveats: The ex vivo response was dominated by HLA-C-restricted CMV-specific TCR beta clonotypes.

This sequence was found in a human donor in good health (CMV status not recorded). Some clones in this sample may be carry-over from other donors' samples. The sequenced material came from PBMCs. The chain carries TRBV6-5 and TRBJ2-7; D might be TRBD2 (5 bases). The CDR3 is CASSYSRRAPYEQYF. CDR3 sequence (DNA): TGTGCCAGCAGTTACTCGAGGCGGGCCCCCTACGAGCAGTACTTC.